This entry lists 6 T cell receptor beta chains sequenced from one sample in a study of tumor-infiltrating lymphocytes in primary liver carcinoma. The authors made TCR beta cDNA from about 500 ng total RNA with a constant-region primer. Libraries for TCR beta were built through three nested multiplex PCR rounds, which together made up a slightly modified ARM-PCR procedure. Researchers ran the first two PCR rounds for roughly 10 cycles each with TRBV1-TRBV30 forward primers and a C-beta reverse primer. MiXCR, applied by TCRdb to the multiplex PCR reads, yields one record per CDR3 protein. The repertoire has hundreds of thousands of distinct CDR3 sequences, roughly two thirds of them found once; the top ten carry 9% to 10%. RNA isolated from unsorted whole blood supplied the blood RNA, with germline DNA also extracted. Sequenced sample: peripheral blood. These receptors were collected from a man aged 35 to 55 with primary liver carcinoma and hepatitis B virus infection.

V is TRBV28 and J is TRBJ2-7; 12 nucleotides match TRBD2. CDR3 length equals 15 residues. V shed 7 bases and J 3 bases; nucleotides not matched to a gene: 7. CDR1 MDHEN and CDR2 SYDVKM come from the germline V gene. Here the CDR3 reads CASNAMGLAGYEQYF. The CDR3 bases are TGTGCCAGCAACGCAATGGGACTAGCGGGCTACGAGCAGTACTTC.

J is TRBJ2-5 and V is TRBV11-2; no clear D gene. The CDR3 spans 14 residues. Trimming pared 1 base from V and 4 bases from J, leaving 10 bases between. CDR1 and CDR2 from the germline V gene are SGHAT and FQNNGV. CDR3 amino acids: CASSLVDVGETQYF. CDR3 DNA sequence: TGTGCCAGCAGCTTAGTTGATGTCGGAGAGACCCAGTACTTC.

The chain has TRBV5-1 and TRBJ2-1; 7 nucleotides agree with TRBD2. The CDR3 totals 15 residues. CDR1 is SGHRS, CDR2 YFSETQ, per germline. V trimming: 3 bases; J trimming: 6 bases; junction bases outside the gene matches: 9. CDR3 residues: CASSSRLASINEQFF. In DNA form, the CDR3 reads TGCGCCAGCAGCTCGAGACTAGCTTCCATCAATGAGCAGTTCTTC.

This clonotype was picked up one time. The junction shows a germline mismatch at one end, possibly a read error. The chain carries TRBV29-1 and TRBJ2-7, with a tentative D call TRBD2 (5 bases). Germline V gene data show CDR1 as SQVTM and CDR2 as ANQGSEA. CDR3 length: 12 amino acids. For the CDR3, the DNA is TGCAGCGTTGAAAACGGAGACTACAAGCACTATTTC. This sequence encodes CSVENGDYKHYF.

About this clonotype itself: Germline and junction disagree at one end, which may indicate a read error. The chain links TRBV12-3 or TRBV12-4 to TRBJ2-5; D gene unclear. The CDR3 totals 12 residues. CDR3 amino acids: CASSLGLESQYF. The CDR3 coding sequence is TGTGCCAGCAGTTTGGGCCTAGAGTCCCAGTACTTC.

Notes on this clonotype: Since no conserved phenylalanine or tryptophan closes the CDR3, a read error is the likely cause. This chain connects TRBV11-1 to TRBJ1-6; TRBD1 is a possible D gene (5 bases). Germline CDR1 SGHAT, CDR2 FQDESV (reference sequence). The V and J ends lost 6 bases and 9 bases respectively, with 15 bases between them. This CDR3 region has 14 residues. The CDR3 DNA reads TGTGCCAGCAGTTGGACGTCCGGGGGTTCACCCCTCCACTCT. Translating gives CASSWTSGGSPLHS.